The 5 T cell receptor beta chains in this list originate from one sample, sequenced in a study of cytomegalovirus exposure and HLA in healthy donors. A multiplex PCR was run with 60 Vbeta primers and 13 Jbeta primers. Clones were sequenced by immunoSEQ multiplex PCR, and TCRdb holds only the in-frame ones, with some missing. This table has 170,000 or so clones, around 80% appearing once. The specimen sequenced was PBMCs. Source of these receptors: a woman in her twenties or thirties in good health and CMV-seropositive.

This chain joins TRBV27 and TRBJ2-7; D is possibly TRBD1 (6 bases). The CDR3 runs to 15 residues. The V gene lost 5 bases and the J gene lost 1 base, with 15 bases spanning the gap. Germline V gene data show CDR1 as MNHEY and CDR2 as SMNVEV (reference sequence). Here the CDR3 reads CASSPYRVRSYEQYF. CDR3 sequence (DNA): TGTGCCAGCAGTCCATACAGGGTTAGGTCCTACGAGCAGTACTTC.

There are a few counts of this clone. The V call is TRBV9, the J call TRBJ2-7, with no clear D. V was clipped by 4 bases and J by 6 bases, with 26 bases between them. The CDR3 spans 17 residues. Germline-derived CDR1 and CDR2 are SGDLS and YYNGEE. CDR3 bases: TGTGCCAGCAGCAAGGCTGCATTAGAGCGAATCGGCGGCGAGCAGTACTTC. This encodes CASSKAALERIGGEQYF.

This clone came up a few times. CDR3 region: CASSQDSGTGGDTEAFF. DNA of the CDR3: TGTGCCAGCAGCCAAGATTCGGGAACAGGGGGGGACACTGAAGCTTTCTTT. V gene TRBV4-2 combines with J gene TRBJ1-1; 8 positions agree with TRBD1. V gave up 0 bases and J gave up 3 bases; unmatched junction bases: 9. CDR1 LGHNA and CDR2 YNFKEQ come from the germline V gene. This CDR3 has 17 amino acids.

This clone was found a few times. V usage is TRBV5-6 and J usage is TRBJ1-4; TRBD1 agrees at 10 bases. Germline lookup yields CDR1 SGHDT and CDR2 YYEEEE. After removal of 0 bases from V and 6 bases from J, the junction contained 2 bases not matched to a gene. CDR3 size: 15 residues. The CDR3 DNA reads TGTGCCAGCAGCTTGGCCGGACAGGGGGATGAAAAACTGTTTTTT. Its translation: CASSLAGQGDEKLFF. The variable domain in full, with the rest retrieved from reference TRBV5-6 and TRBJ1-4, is DAGVTQSPTHLIKTRGQQVTLRCSPKSGHDTVSWYQQALGQGPQFIFQYYEEEERQRGNFPDRFSGHQFPNYSSELNVNALLLGDSALYLCASSLAGQGDEKLFFGSGTQLSVL.

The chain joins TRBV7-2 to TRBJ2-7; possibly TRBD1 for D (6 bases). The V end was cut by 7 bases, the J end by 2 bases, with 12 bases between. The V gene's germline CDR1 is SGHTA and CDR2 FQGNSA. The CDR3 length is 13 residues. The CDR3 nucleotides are TGTGCCAGCAACCGGGACATCGCCTACGAGCAGTACTTC. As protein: CASNRDIAYEQYF.